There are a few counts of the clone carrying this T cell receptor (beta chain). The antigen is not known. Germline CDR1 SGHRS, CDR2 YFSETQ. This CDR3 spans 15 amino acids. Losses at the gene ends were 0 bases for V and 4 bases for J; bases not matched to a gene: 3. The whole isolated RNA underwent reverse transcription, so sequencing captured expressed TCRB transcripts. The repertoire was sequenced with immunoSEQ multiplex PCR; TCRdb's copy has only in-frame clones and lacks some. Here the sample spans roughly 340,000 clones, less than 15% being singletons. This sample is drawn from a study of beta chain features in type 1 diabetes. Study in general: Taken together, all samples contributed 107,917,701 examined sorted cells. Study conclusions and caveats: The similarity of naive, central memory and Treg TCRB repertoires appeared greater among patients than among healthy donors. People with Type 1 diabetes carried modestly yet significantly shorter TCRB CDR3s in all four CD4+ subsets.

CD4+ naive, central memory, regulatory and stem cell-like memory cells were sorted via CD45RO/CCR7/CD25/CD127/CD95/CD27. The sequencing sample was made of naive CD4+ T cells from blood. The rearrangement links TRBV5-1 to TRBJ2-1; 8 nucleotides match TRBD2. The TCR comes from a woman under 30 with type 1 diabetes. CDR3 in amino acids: CASSLESSGYNEQFF. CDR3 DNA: TGCGCCAGCAGCTTGGAGTCTAGCGGGTACAATGAGCAGTTCTTC.